A selection of T cell receptor beta chains follows, all from one sample in a study of sequential checkpoint blockade in melanoma. Profiling relied on immunoSEQ multiplex PCR, and the TCRdb table lists in-frame clones only, not all of them. The sample contains thousands of clones, over 20% of which appear only once. The sequencing used tumor tissue (inferred from file names), collected from a patient given nivolumab and ipilimumab in sequence. The source of these receptors is a human donor with melanoma. CDR3s include the opening cysteine and the closing phenylalanine or tryptophan. The D gene is left open where the match is weak. Size values are once, few and many counts, or a class for expanded clones, and some rows have none.

V: TRBV12-5
D: .
J: TRBJ2-6
size: .
CDR3: CASGLVLTGSGANVLTF
DNA: TGTGCTAGTGGTTTGGTATTGACCGGGTCTGGGGCCAACGTCCTGACTTTC

V: TRBV11-3
D: .
J: TRBJ1-1
size: medium-sized
CDR3: CASSFDGGNTEAFF
DNA: TGTGCCAGCAGCTTCGACGGGGGGAACACTGAAGCTTTCTTT

V: TRBV25-1
D: TRBD1
J: TRBJ1-6
size: .
CDR3: CASSAPTGGSSPLHF
DNA: TGTGCCAGCAGTGCCCCGACAGGGGGATCTTCACCCCTCCACTTT

V: TRBV19
D: TRBD1
J: TRBJ2-5
size: .
CDR3: CASVPLNQTGVWETQYF
DNA: TGTGCCAGTGTCCCCCTTAATCAAACAGGGGTATGGGAGACCCAGTACTTC

V: TRBV18
D: .
J: TRBJ1-6
size: .
CDR3: CASSPSPNPGGSPLHF
DNA: TGTGCCAGCTCACCTTCCCCCAACCCGGGCGGTTCACCCCTCCACTTT

V: TRBV30
D: TRBD1
J: TRBJ1-5
size: .
CDR3: CAWNPGQLNQPQHF
DNA: TGTGCCTGGAATCCGGGACAGCTCAATCAGCCCCAGCATTTT

V: TRBV19
D: TRBD2
J: TRBJ2-5
size: .
CDR3: CASSSAGGPETQYF
DNA: TGTGCCAGTAGTTCAGCGGGGGGGCCAGAGACCCAGTACTTC

V: TRBV30
D: .
J: TRBJ2-3
size: .
CDR3: CAWGPGRKDTQYF
DNA: TGTGCCTGGGGGCCAGGGCGAAAAGATACGCAGTATTTT

V: TRBV5-1
D: .
J: TRBJ2-3
size: .
CDR3: CASSSSPGSTDTQYF
DNA: TGCGCCAGCAGCTCTTCTCCGGGCAGCACAGATACGCAGTATTTT

V: TRBV23-1
D: TRBD1
J: TRBJ1-2
size: many
CDR3: CASSQETGNYGYTF
DNA: TGCGCCAGCAGCCAAGAGACAGGGAACTATGGCTACACCTTC

V: TRBV11-3
D: .
J: TRBJ1-5
size: medium-sized
CDR3: CASSFGQTNQPQHF
DNA: TGTGCCAGCAGCTTCGGGCAGACGAATCAGCCCCAGCATTTT

V: TRBV30
D: TRBD1
J: TRBJ2-2
size: .
CDR3: CAWGTGATGELFF
DNA: TGTGCCTGGGGGACAGGGGCTACCGGGGAGCTGTTTTTT

V: TRBV6-8
D: .
J: TRBJ1-5
size: medium-sized
CDR3: CASSYSRSSYSNQPQHF
DNA: TGTGCCAGCAGTTATAGCCGGAGCTCTTATAGCAATCAGCCCCAGCATTTT

V: TRBV6-8
D: TRBD1
J: TRBJ1-6
size: .
CDR3: CASTGDRGYSPLHF
DNA: TGTGCCAGCACTGGGGACAGGGGATATTCACCCCTCCACTTT

V: TRBV6-8
D: .
J: TRBJ1-2
size: .
CDR3: CASRPAQGIYYGYTF
DNA: TGTGCCAGCAGACCAGCACAGGGTATATACTATGGCTACACCTTC

V: TRBV11-3
D: .
J: TRBJ2-7
size: medium-sized
CDR3: CASSLDGGESSYEQYF
DNA: TGTGCCAGCAGCTTAGACGGCGGGGAAAGCTCCTACGAGCAGTACTTC

V: TRBV19
D: .
J: TRBJ1-6
size: .
CDR3: CASSIGGTNSPLHF
DNA: TGTGCCAGTAGTATAGGGGGGACGAATTCACCCCTCCACTTT

V: TRBV12-5
D: TRBD1
J: TRBJ2-1
size: medium-sized
CDR3: CASRKQGRDNEQFF
DNA: TGTGCCAGCCGAAAACAGGGGCGAGACAATGAGCAGTTCTTC

V: TRBV12-5
D: .
J: TRBJ1-5
size: once
CDR3: CASGLAPDQPQHF
DNA: TGTGCTAGTGGTTTGGCTCCGGATCAGCCCCAGCATTTT

V: TRBV30
D: .
J: TRBJ2-1
size: .
CDR3: CAWLLYNEQFF
DNA: TGTGCCTGGTTACTTTACAATGAGCAGTTCTTC

V: TRBV10-2
D: TRBD1
J: TRBJ1-6
size: .
CDR3: CASSDRGPGDNSPLHF
DNA: TGCGCCAGCAGTGACAGGGGGCCGGGAGATAATTCACCCCTCCACTTT

V: TRBV19
D: TRBD1
J: TRBJ1-5
size: .
CDR3: CASSTSGGQLLHQPQHF
DNA: TGTGCCAGTAGTACGTCAGGGGGACAGCTTTTACATCAGCCCCAGCATTTT

V: TRBV19
D: .
J: TRBJ2-7
size: few
CDR3: CASSLEGQPFSYEQYF
DNA: TGTGCCAGTAGTCTGGAGGGACAGCCCTTCTCCTACGAGCAGTACTTC

V: TRBV28
D: .
J: TRBJ2-7
size: few
CDR3: CASSLLKGRQYF
DNA: TGTGCCAGCAGTTTATTAAAGGGGCGACAGTACTTC

V: TRBV11-3
D: TRBD2
J: TRBJ2-3
size: many
CDR3: CASIQRGGPDTQYF
DNA: TGTGCCAGCATCCAGCGGGGGGGACCCGATACGCAGTATTTT

V: TRBV1
D: .
J: TRBJ2-7
size: few
CDR3: CASSQDSYSYEQYF
DNA: TGCGCCAGCAGCCAAGATAGTTACTCCTACGAGCAGTACTTC

V: TRBV6-8
D: TRBD2
J: TRBJ2-3
size: .
CDR3: CASSYSAVRGLAGATDTQYF
DNA: TGTGCCAGCAGTTACTCAGCGGTCCGCGGACTAGCGGGGGCCACAGATACGCAGTATTTT

V: TRBV4-1
D: TRBD2
J: TRBJ2-3
size: few
CDR3: CASSQNSGGATDTQYF
DNA: TGCGCCAGCAGCCAGAATAGCGGGGGGGCCACAGATACGCAGTATTTT

V: TRBV12-5
D: TRBD1
J: TRBJ1-3
size: .
CDR3: CANRDRDGAGNTIYF
DNA: TGTGCCAACCGGGACAGGGACGGCGCTGGAAACACCATATATTTT

V: TRBV6-8
D: .
J: TRBJ2-2
size: few
CDR3: CASRARVNTGELFF
DNA: TGTGCCAGCAGAGCCAGGGTTAACACCGGGGAGCTGTTTTTT

V: TRBV11-3
D: TRBD2
J: TRBJ2-7
size: many
CDR3: CASSQVDGGTTGQYF
DNA: TGTGCCAGCAGCCAAGTCGACGGGGGGACTACGGGGCAGTACTTC

V: TRBV11-3
D: TRBD1
J: TRBJ2-1
size: medium-sized
CDR3: CASSSRTGGNEQFF
DNA: TGTGCCAGCAGCTCTCGGACAGGGGGCAATGAGCAGTTCTTC

V: TRBV11-3
D: .
J: TRBJ2-1
size: medium-sized
CDR3: CASSLVVGSSYNEQFF
DNA: TGTGCCAGCAGCTTAGTTGTGGGCAGCTCCTACAATGAGCAGTTCTTC

V: TRBV11-3
D: .
J: TRBJ2-4
size: medium-sized
CDR3: CASSPGLPNAKNIQYF
DNA: TGTGCCAGCAGCCCGGGACTTCCGAACGCCAAAAACATTCAGTACTTC

V: TRBV6-8
D: TRBD2
J: TRBJ2-4
size: .
CDR3: CASSPGGGSIQYF
DNA: TGTGCCAGCAGCCCGGGGGGGGGAAGCATTCAGTACTTC

V: TRBV30
D: .
J: TRBJ2-1
size: .
CDR3: CAWSRFQVPSEQFF
DNA: TGTGCCTGGAGTCGATTTCAGGTCCCCAGCGAGCAGTTCTTC

V: TRBV6-8
D: TRBD1
J: TRBJ2-5
size: .
CDR3: CASSRGGGTGGAGETQYF
DNA: TGTGCCAGCAGTAGAGGTGGGGGTACAGGGGGTGCTGGTGAGACCCAGTACTTC

V: TRBV11-3
D: TRBD1
J: TRBJ1-1
size: medium-sized
CDR3: CASSLGQGENTEAFF
DNA: TGTGCCAGCAGCTTGGGACAGGGGGAGAACACTGAAGCTTTCTTT

V: TRBV29-1
D: TRBD2
J: TRBJ2-7
size: once
CDR3: CSVRLGSGGYEQYF
DNA: TGCAGCGTTAGGTTGGGTAGCGGGGGTTACGAGCAGTACTTC

V: TRBV6-8
D: .
J: TRBJ1-5
size: medium-sized
CDR3: CASSYIPGSGQPQHF
DNA: TGTGCCAGCAGTTACATACCAGGATCGGGTCAGCCCCAGCATTTT

V: TRBV15
D: TRBD1
J: TRBJ1-5
size: .
CDR3: CATSRDRGANQPQHF
DNA: TGTGCCACCAGCAGGGACAGGGGGGCCAATCAGCCCCAGCATTTT

V: TRBV9
D: .
J: TRBJ1-2
size: few
CDR3: CAIWGVIYGYTF
DNA: TGTGCCATATGGGGGGTCATCTATGGCTACACCTTC

V: TRBV6-8
D: .
J: TRBJ1-2
size: few
CDR3: CASRDVTYGYTF
DNA: TGTGCCAGCAGGGACGTTACCTATGGCTACACCTTC

V: TRBV6-8
D: TRBD1
J: TRBJ1-2
size: few
CDR3: CASRGAGGDGYTF
DNA: TGTGCCAGCAGGGGAGCAGGGGGAGATGGCTACACCTTC

V: TRBV9
D: .
J: TRBJ2-2
size: .
CDR3: CASREQTNTGELFF
DNA: TGTGCCAGCCGGGAACAGACCAACACCGGGGAGCTGTTTTTT

V: TRBV9
D: TRBD2
J: TRBJ2-3
size: .
CDR3: CASSDSGGKYTQYF
DNA: TGTGCCAGCAGCGACAGCGGGGGGAAATATACGCAGTATTTT

V: TRBV30
D: .
J: TRBJ1-2
size: medium-sized
CDR3: CAWSREANYGYTF
DNA: TGTGCCTGGAGTAGAGAAGCTAACTATGGCTACACCTTC

V: TRBV19
D: TRBD2
J: TRBJ2-1
size: .
CDR3: CASTFGRLAGGNEQFF
DNA: TGTGCCAGTACCTTCGGCCGACTAGCGGGGGGGAATGAGCAGTTCTTC

V: TRBV12-5
D: .
J: TRBJ1-5
size: large
CDR3: CASREGNQPQHF
DNA: TGTGCCAGCCGTGAGGGGAACCAGCCCCAGCATTTT

V: TRBV6-8
D: TRBD1
J: TRBJ1-2
size: .
CDR3: CASSRGSLTGGFFAGGYTF
DNA: TGTGCCAGCAGTCGGGGGTCCCTGACAGGGGGATTTTTCGCGGGTGGCTACACCTTC

V: TRBV11-3
D: .
J: TRBJ1-2
size: many
CDR3: CASSLQGGLYGYTF
DNA: TGTGCCAGCAGCTTACAAGGAGGACTCTATGGCTACACCTTC

V: TRBV11-3
D: .
J: TRBJ2-7
size: medium-sized
CDR3: CASSPGGSASEQYF
DNA: TGTGCCAGCAGCCCCGGAGGGTCCGCCTCCGAGCAGTACTTC

V: TRBV9
D: TRBD2
J: TRBJ2-7
size: medium-sized
CDR3: CASSPTQERGGGEQYF
DNA: TGTGCCAGCAGCCCCACCCAGGAGCGGGGGGGCGGCGAGCAGTACTTC

V: TRBV7-5
D: .
J: TRBJ2-3
size: many
CDR3: CASSLGTSGFFTDTQYF
DNA: TGTGCCAGCAGCTTAGGGACTAGCGGGTTTTTCACAGATACGCAGTATTTT

V: TRBV11-3
D: TRBD1
J: TRBJ1-6
size: medium-sized
CDR3: CASSLQGGGNSPLHF
DNA: TGTGCCAGCAGCTTACAGGGGGGAGGAAATTCACCCCTCCACTTT